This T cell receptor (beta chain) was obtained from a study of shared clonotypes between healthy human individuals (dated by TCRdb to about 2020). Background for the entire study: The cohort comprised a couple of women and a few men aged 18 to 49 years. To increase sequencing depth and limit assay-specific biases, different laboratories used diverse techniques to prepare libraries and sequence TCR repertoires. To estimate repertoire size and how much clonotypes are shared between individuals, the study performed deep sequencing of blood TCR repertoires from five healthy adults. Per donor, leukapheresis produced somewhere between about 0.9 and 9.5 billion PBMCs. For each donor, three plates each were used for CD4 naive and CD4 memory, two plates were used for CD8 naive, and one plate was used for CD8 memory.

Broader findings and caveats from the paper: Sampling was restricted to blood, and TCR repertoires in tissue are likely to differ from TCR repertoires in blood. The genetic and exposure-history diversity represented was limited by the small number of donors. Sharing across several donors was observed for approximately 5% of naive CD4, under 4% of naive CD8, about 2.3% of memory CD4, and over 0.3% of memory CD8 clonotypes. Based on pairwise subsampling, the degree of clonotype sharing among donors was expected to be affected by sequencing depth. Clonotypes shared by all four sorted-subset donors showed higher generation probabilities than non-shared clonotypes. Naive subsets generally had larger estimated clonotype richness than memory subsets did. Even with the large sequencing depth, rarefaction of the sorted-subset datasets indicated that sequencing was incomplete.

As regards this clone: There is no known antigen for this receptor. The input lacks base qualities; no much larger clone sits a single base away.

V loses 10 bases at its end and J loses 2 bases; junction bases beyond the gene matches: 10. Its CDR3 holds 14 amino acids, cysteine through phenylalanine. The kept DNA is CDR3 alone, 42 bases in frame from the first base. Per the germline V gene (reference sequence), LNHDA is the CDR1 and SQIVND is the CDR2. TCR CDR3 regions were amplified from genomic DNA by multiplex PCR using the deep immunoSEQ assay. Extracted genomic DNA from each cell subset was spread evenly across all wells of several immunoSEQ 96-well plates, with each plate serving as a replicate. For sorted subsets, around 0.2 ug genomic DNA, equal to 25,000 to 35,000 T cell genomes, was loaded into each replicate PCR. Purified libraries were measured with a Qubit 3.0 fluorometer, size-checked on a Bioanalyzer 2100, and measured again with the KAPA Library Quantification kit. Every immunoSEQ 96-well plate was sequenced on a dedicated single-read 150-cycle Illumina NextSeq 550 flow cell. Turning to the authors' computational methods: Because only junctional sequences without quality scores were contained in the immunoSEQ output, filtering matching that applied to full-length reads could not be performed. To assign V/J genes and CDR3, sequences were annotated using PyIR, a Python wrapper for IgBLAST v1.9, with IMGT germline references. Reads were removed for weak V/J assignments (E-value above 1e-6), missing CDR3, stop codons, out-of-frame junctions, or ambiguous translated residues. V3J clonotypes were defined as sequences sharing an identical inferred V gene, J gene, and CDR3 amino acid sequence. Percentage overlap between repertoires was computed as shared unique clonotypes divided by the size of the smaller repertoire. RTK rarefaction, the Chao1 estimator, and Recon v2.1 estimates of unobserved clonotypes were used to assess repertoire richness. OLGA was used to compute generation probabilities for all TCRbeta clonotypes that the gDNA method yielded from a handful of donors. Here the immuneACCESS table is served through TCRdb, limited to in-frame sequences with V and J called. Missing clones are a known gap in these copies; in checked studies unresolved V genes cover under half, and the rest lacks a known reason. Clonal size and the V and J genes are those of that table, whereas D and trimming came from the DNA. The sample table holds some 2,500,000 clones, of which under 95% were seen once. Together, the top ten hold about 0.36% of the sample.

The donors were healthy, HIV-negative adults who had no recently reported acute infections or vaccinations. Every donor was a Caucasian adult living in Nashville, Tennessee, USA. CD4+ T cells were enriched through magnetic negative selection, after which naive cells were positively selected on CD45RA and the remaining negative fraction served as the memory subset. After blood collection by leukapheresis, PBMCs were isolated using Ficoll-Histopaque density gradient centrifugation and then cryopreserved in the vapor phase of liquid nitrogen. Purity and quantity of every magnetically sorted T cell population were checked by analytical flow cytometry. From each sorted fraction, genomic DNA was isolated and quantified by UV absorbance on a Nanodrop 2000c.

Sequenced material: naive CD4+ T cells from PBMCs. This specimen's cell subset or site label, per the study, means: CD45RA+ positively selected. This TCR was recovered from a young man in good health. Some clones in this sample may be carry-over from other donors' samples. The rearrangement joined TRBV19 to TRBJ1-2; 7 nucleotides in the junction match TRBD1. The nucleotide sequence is TGTGCCACTGAGGGAAGAGGGGGCAACTATGGCTACACCTTC. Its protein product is CATEGRGGNYGYTF. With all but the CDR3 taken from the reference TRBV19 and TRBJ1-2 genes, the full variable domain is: DGGITQSPKYLFRKEGQNVTLSCEQNLNHDAMYWYRQDPGQGLRLIYYSQIVNDFQKGDIAEGYSVSREKKESFPLTVTSAQKNPTAFYLCATEGRGGNYGYTFGSGTRLTVV.